The rows below give T cell receptor beta chains drawn from one sample of a study of control samples from healthy donors and cancer patients. Using immunoSEQ multiplex PCR, the repertoire was profiled, and TCRdb retains in-frame clones only, with some absent. The table has 85,000 to 120,000 clones, 92% seen once. The sequenced sample consisted of blood. These receptors were taken from a woman aged 18-29 years in good health. The CDR3 runs from the conserved cysteine through the conserved F or W. The order of the fields is clone size, V gene, J gene, D gene, CDR3 DNA, CDR3 protein. The D gene is left open where the match is weak. Size is omitted from some rows. Given values are once, few, many or a class for expanded clones.

.,TRBV18,TRBJ2-2,.,TGTGCCAGCTCACCCCCAGGGAGGTCCGGGGAGCTGTTTTTT,CASSPPGRSGELFF
once,TRBV5-1,TRBJ2-1,TRBD2,TGCGCCAGCAGTTTAGCGGGAGGGCCTTTCAATGAGCAGTTCTTC,CASSLAGGPFNEQFF
.,TRBV7-2,TRBJ2-1,.,TGTGCCAGCAGCTTATTCGGATTCATTAATGAGCAGTTCTTC,CASSLFGFINEQFF
.,TRBV29-1,TRBJ1-6,.,TGCAGCGTTGGTGGGGGCAATTCACCCCTCCACTTT,CSVGGGNSPLHF
.,TRBV28,TRBJ1-1,TRBD1,TGTGCCAGCAGCCTCCGACAGGGCGAAGCTTTCTTT,CASSLRQGEAFF
once,TRBV19,TRBJ1-5,.,TGTGCCAGCCTCCGTGGGGGGGGGCTAAGCAATCAGCCCCAGCATTTT,CASLRGGGLSNQPQHF
once,TRBV6-1,TRBJ2-2,.,TGTGCCAGCAGTGAATATCCGGGCCTAGAGCGGCGTGGCGGGGAGCTGTTTTTT,CASSEYPGLERRGGELFF
.,TRBV11-2,TRBJ1-1,TRBD1,TGTGCCAGCAGCCTCCGGACAGGGACCATATTCACTGAAGCTTTCTTT,CASSLRTGTIFTEAFF
.,TRBV10-2,TRBJ2-5,.,TGCGCCAGTGGTCAGGGGAGGGTAGAGACCCAGTACTTC,CASGQGRVETQYF
.,TRBV6-5,TRBJ1-1,.,TGTGCCAGCAGTTATTCCCGGGGGGGCGCGCCTGAAGCTTTCTTT,CASSYSRGGAPEAFF
.,TRBV20-1,TRBJ2-3,TRBD2,TGCAGTGCTAGTACAACTAGCGGGGGGAACACAGATACGCAGTATTTT,CSASTTSGGNTDTQYF
.,TRBV5-6,TRBJ1-6,.,TGTGCCAGCAGCTTAGAGAGCTCCTATAATTCACCCCTCCACTTT,CASSLESSYNSPLHF
.,TRBV30,TRBJ2-2,.,TGTGCCTGGAGGGTGACACGCACCGGGGAGCTGTTTTTT,CAWRVTRTGELFF
.,TRBV3-1/TRBV3-2,TRBJ2-2,TRBD1,TGTGCCAGCAGCCTTGACAGGGCCGGGGAGCTGTTTTTT,CASSLDRAGELFF
.,TRBV7-2,TRBJ2-5,TRBD2,TGTGCCAGCAGCCGGACTAGCAGTACGAGGACCCAGTACTTC,CASSRTSSTRTQYF
.,TRBV30,TRBJ2-5,.,TGTGCCTGGAGGATTACAGGCGCGGGAGAGACCCAGTACTTC,CAWRITGAGETQYF
.,TRBV6-2/TRBV6-3,TRBJ2-3,TRBD1,TGTGCCAGCAGTCCGAGGGGGCCCCCCACAGATACGCAGTATTTT,CASSPRGPPTDTQYF
.,TRBV10-3,TRBJ2-3,.,TGTGCCATCAGTGAGATGACAGATACGCAGTATTTT,CAISEMTDTQYF
.,TRBV30,TRBJ1-4,.,TGTGCCTGGAGGGCACAGGGCCCGAGGAGGGAAAAACTGTTTTTT,CAWRAQGPRREKLFF
few,TRBV11-1,TRBJ2-1,.,TGTGCCAGCAGCTCCACGGGGGCAGGGAGTGAAGGTGAGCAGTTCTTC,CASSSTGAGSEGEQFF
.,TRBV30,TRBJ1-4,.,TGTGCCTGGAGTGGATCAAGTAATGAAAAACTGTTTTTT,CAWSGSSNEKLFF
once,TRBV30,TRBJ2-1,.,TGTGCCTGGAGTGTAGGGAATGAGCAGTTCTTC,CAWSVGNEQFF
.,TRBV6-4,TRBJ2-3,.,TGTGCCAGCAGCAGAGATTCCACAGATACGCAGTATTTT,CASSRDSTDTQYF
.,TRBV5-4,TRBJ2-3,TRBD2,TGTGCCAGCCCTATTAATCGACTAGCGGGGTTCACAGATACGCAGTATTTT,CASPINRLAGFTDTQYF
.,TRBV28,TRBJ1-1,.,TGTGCCAGCAGCTTCATAACTAGGAACACTGAAGCTTTCTTT,CASSFITRNTEAFF
.,TRBV11-3,TRBJ1-6,.,TGTGCCAGCGCCGGAGGTTCCTATAATTCACCCCTCCACTTT,CASAGGSYNSPLHF
.,TRBV28,TRBJ2-1,.,TGTGCCAGCAGGTCCGCCGTGACATACAATGAGCAGTTCTTC,CASRSAVTYNEQFF
.,TRBV7-2,TRBJ2-7,.,TGTGCCAGCAGCTTAAACCGGGGCCGCGAGCAGTACTTC,CASSLNRGREQYF
.,TRBV30,TRBJ1-5,.,TGTGCCTGGAGCGGGGGTCTCAATCAGCCCCAGCATTTT,CAWSGGLNQPQHF
.,TRBV10-3,TRBJ1-6,.,TGTGCCATCAGTGAGTCCGTGGGTTCACCCCTCCACTTT,CAISESVGSPLHF
.,TRBV28,TRBJ1-1,.,TGTGCCAGCAGTAGGGGAGAATGGATCACTGAAGCTTTCTTT,CASSRGEWITEAFF
.,TRBV27,TRBJ1-5,.,TGTGCCAGCAGCCCTAGGGGTAGCAATCAGCCCCAGCATTTT,CASSPRGSNQPQHF
once,TRBV11-3,TRBJ1-6,.,TGTGCCAGCAGCTGGGAAAGACAGTCACCCCTCCACTTT,CASSWERQSPLHF
.,TRBV7-2,TRBJ2-2,TRBD2,TGTGCCAGCGGGGACTACCCGAACACCGGGGAGCTGTTTTTT,CASGDYPNTGELFF
.,TRBV6-2/TRBV6-3,TRBJ1-2,.,TGTGCCAGCAGTTACAGTGCGGGCGGCTCAGGAGTAAGCGGCTACACCTTC,CASSYSAGGSGVSGYTF
.,TRBV24-1,TRBJ2-3,.,TGTGCCACCAGTGAGCTCGTACCAGATACGCAGTATTTT,CATSELVPDTQYF
.,TRBV2,TRBJ2-2,.,TGTGCCAGCAGTGAAGTGATGTCTTACACCGGGGAGCTGTTTTTT,CASSEVMSYTGELFF
.,TRBV13,TRBJ2-3,TRBD2,TGTGCCAGCAGCACCCGAGCGGGAGTCGGGGCAGATACGCAGTATTTT,CASSTRAGVGADTQYF
.,TRBV19,TRBJ1-1,TRBD1,TGTGCCAGTAGTCCAAGACAGGGGGTAGGTATCACTGAAGCTTTCTTT,CASSPRQGVGITEAFF
.,TRBV9,TRBJ2-2,.,TGTGCCAGCAGCGGTTCCTTTTGGGGCACCGGGGAGCTGTTTTTT,CASSGSFWGTGELFF
.,TRBV28,TRBJ1-2,.,TGTGCCAGCAGTTTTGGGGCCCGTGGCTACACCTTC,CASSFGARGYTF
.,TRBV18,TRBJ2-6,.,TGTGCCAGCTCACCAACGGCGGTGACACCTAGCTCTGGGGCCAACGTCCTGACTTTC,CASSPTAVTPSSGANVLTF
.,TRBV4-3,TRBJ2-7,.,TGCGCCAGCAGCCCTAATTACATGGGCTACGAGCAGTACTTC,CASSPNYMGYEQYF
once,TRBV6-5,TRBJ1-2,.,TGTGCCAGCAGTCACCGGGACGGCTATGGCTACACCTTC,CASSHRDGYGYTF
.,TRBV5-3,TRBJ2-3,TRBD1,TGTGCCAGAGGAAAAAGACAGGGATCAGATACGCAGTATTTT,CARGKRQGSDTQYF
.,TRBV27,TRBJ1-5,.,TGTGCCAGCAGTTTAAGGGATCAGCCCCAGCATTTT,CASSLRDQPQHF
.,TRBV11-2,TRBJ2-7,TRBD1,TGTGCCAGCAAGACAGGGGGCTTCTACGAGCAGTACTTC,CASKTGGFYEQYF
once,TRBV24-1,TRBJ2-1,.,TGTGCCACTAAAACACCGGGACAAATATCCATGGGGCAGTTCTTC,CATKTPGQISMGQFF
.,TRBV6-2/TRBV6-3,TRBJ2-7,TRBD2,TGTGCCAGCAGTTACAGTAGCGGGGGGCGCTACGAGCAGTACTTC,CASSYSSGGRYEQYF
.,TRBV19,TRBJ2-1,.,TGTGCCAGTAGTATCAGCTCCTACAATGAGCAGTTCTTC,CASSISSYNEQFF
.,TRBV19,TRBJ1-3,.,TGTGCCAGTAGGATTTTGAACACCATATATTTT,CASRILNTIYF
once,TRBV7-2,TRBJ1-2,.,TGTGCCAGCAGCAGACTACAGGGAGGGGGCTATGGCTACACCTTC,CASSRLQGGGYGYTF
once,TRBV19,TRBJ2-5,.,TGTGCCAGTAGTTCGCAGGGGCGCGAGACCCAGTACTTC,CASSSQGRETQYF